The text below deals with one T cell receptor (beta chain). In the authors' methods: Estimation of nucleated cell counts relied on the amplification of reference gene primers. TCRdb's table, derived via immunoSEQ multiplex PCR, lists solely in-frame clones and lacks some. That table furnishes V, J and clone size, whereas the DNA furnished D and trimming. The sample lists over 90,000 clones; 80% to 95% were seen once. The sample belongs to a study of blood T cell repertoires in COVID-19. The specimen sequenced was peripheral blood. This TCR was recovered from a woman between 50 and 59 years old with COVID-19, enrolled during active disease.

CDR3 coding DNA: TGTGCCAGCAGCTATAGCAATTGGGGCTACACCTTC. It codes for CASSYSNWGYTF. The chain recombines TRBV5-5 with TRBJ1-2; D gene unclear. Between the trimmed V and J ends, which lost 3 bases and 8 bases, there was a span of 11 bases. This CDR3 is 12 amino acids long. Germline loops: CDR1 SGHKS, CDR2 YYEKEE (reference sequence).